This entry lists 16 T cell receptor beta chains sequenced from one sample in a study of beta chain features in type 1 diabetes. Whole-study results and caveats: For Type 1 diabetes patients, all four CD4+ subsets carried TCRB CDR3s that were moderately but significantly shorter.

These receptors have no identified antigens. cDNA synthesis used the whole RNA isolate, giving expressed TCRB sequences. Some clones are missing from TCRdb's copy, which holds only in-frame ones; the method was immunoSEQ multiplex PCR. This repertoire shows about 640,000 clones, around 11% found once; its top ten account for more than 0.095%. Sequencing input: naive CD4+ T cells from blood. The receptors shown here come from a man in his thirties or forties with type 1 diabetes.

The rearrangement links TRBV7-2 to TRBJ1-5, with a possible D match to TRBD1 (5 bases). This CDR3 contains 13 residues. Germline loops: CDR1 SGHTA, CDR2 FQGNSA. V was pared by 5 bases and J by 1 base, with 6 bases between. The chain's CDR3 is CASSRDSNQPQHF. The CDR3 DNA follows: TGTGCCAGCAGCCGGGACAGCAATCAGCCCCAGCATTTT.

This clone has a handful of counts. This chain links TRBV4-2 with TRBJ2-7; D is perhaps TRBD1 or TRBD2 (5 bases each). Deletions cut 0 bases from V and 2 bases from J, with 11 bases between. Germline CDR1 is LGHNA and CDR2 is YNFKEQ. This CDR3 is 15 amino acids long. The CDR3 here is CASSQDLQGAYEQYF. CDR3 DNA sequence: TGTGCCAGCAGCCAAGATCTGCAGGGAGCCTACGAGCAGTACTTC.

This clone was seen only a few times. The V gene is TRBV28, the J gene TRBJ2-1, with 8 bases fitting TRBD2. Germline V gene lookup returns CDR1 MDHEN and CDR2 SYDVKM. The ends lost 5 bases at V and 0 bases at J; junction bases unmatched: 9. CDR3 length: 17 amino acids. The CDR3 sequence: CASSPPGLGGSYNEQFF. The DNA of the CDR3 is TGTGCCAGCAGTCCCCCGGGACTAGGAGGCTCCTACAATGAGCAGTTCTTC.

V gene TRBV9 combines with J gene TRBJ2-1, with D possibly being TRBD1 (6 bases). The CDR3 sequence is 13 residues long. Germline assignment: CDR1 SGDLS and CDR2 YYNGEE. With 2 bases removed from V and 7 bases from J, the gap between germline ends came to 10 bases. Here the CDR3 reads CASSVGAVNEQFF. The CDR3 bases are TGTGCCAGCAGCGTGGGGGCGGTTAATGAGCAGTTCTTC.

This clone has just a few counts. CDR3 DNA sequence: TGTGCCAGCAGCCGAGACAGCAATCAGCCCCAGCATTTT. Protein sequence: CASSRDSNQPQHF. The chain uses TRBV6-6 and TRBJ1-5; no firm D call. V lost 6 bases and J lost 1, with 7 bases in between. This CDR3 spans 13 amino acids. Germline values: CDR1 MNHNY, CDR2 SVGAGI (reference sequence).

V usage is TRBV5-1 and J usage is TRBJ2-7, with D possibly TRBD1 on 6 matching bases. The CDR3 has 15 amino acids. Germline CDR1 reads SGHRS; CDR2 reads YFSETQ. V lost 0 bases and J 2 bases, leaving 12 bases between the germline ends. CDR3 sequence (DNA): TGCGCCAGCAGCTTGGATCTGCAGGGGACCTACGAGCAGTACTTC. As protein: CASSLDLQGTYEQYF.

The chain couples TRBV5-1 to TRBJ2-1; 13 positions match TRBD2. This CDR3 is built from 16 residues. The V segment lost 3 bases and the J segment 5 bases; nucleotides outside the gene matches: 5. The germline V gene has CDR1 SGHRS and CDR2 YFSETQ. The CDR3 coding sequence is TGCGCCAGCAGCTCCTGGACTAGCGGGGGTAACAATGAGCAGTTCTTC. It is translated as CASSSWTSGGNNEQFF.

As for this clone: This specimen includes other DNA sequences encoding the same CDR3. J is TRBJ1-2 and V is TRBV9; D uncertain. V lost 0 bases and J 1 base, leaving 1 base between the germline ends. CDR3 length: 12 amino acids. The germline V gene encodes CDR1 SGDLS and CDR2 YYNGEE. The CDR3 DNA reads TGTGCCAGCAGCGTAGGTAACTATGGCTACACCTTC. The encoded protein is CASSVGNYGYTF.

In regard to this clone: Other DNA sequences from this sample encode an identical CDR3 as well. This chain links TRBV7-9 with TRBJ2-5; D unresolved. The CDR3 has 11 amino acids. Germline V CDR1 and CDR2: SEHNR, FQNEAQ (reference sequence). V lost 4 bases to trimming and J lost 5 bases, with 5 bases between them. The CDR3 sequence: CASSSGETQYF. The CDR3 bases are TGTGCCAGCAGCTCTGGGGAGACCCAGTACTTC.

Remarks on this clone: In the same sample, other DNA sequences code for this CDR3. The V gene is TRBV18, the J gene TRBJ2-5; no definite D call. This CDR3 spans 13 amino acids. V lost 3 bases and J 2 bases, leaving 7 bases between the germline ends. Germline lookup yields CDR1 KGHSH and CDR2 LQKENI. The CDR3 bases are TGTGCCAGCTCACCTCCGGTACAAGAGACCCAGTACTTC. Encoded protein: CASSPPVQETQYF.

In its sample, this clone was seen a few times. CDR3 protein: CASSQVVSSADTQYF. CDR3 nucleotides: TGCGCCAGCAGCCAAGTCGTCAGCAGCGCAGATACGCAGTATTTT. The chain links TRBV4-3 to TRBJ2-3, with D uncertain. Germline lookup yields CDR1 LGHNA and CDR2 YSLEER. The CDR3 extends over 15 amino acids. V was shortened by 1 base and J by 4 bases, with 12 bases between the two germline ends.

This clone was recorded a few times. The rearrangement joins TRBV7-2 to TRBJ1-1, with a tentative D call TRBD1 (5 bases). This CDR3 has 13 amino acids. V was trimmed by 3 bases and J by 8 bases, leaving 13 bases between them. Germline CDR1 is SGHTA and CDR2 is FQGNSA. The CDR3 loop is CASSFGQGAEAFF. CDR3 bases: TGTGCCAGCAGCTTCGGGCAGGGCGCAGAAGCTTTCTTT.

This sequence joins TRBV28 and TRBJ1-5; no clear D. Germline V gene lookup returns CDR1 MDHEN and CDR2 SYDVKM. The V gene lost 3 bases and the J gene lost 0 bases, with 9 bases spanning the gap. The CDR3 consists of 15 residues. The DNA of the CDR3 is TGTGCCAGCAGTTTGTGGAGAAGTAGCAATCAGCCCCAGCATTTT. Translating it yields CASSLWRSSNQPQHF.

The chain has TRBV29-1 and TRBJ1-5; D remains ambiguous. CDR3 length: 13 residues. Looked up from germline, CDR1 is SQVTM and CDR2 is ANQGSEA. Trimming pared 1 base from V and 4 bases from J, leaving 8 bases between. The CDR3 nucleotides read TGCAGCGTTGAAGTTGGGCAGAATCAGCCCCAGCATTTT. It yields the protein CSVEVGQNQPQHF.

J is TRBJ1-5 and V is TRBV23-1; TRBD1 might be the D (5 bases). TRBV23-1 is noted as an ORF with a role that remains uncertain. This CDR3 is 14 amino acids long. V was pared by 6 bases and J by 7 bases, with 16 bases between. The DNA for the CDR3 is TGCGCCAGCAGGCCTCAGGGTCGTAGGCAGCCCCAGCATTTT. Translating gives CASRPQGRRQPQHF.

Only a few counts were recorded for this clone. The chain uses TRBV18 and TRBJ2-7; D remains unclear. CDR3 size: 14 residues. V lost 3 bases, J lost 0 bases, and 9 bases lay in between. Germline CDR1 reads KGHSH; CDR2 reads LQKENI. This chain's CDR3 is CASSPVLTSYEQYF. CDR3 in DNA: TGTGCCAGCTCACCGGTACTTACCTCCTACGAGCAGTACTTC. The variable domain in full, completed from reference TRBV18 and TRBJ2-7, reads NAGVMQNPRHLVRRRGQEARLRCSPMKGHSHVYWYRQLPEEGLKFMVYLQKENIIDESGMPKERFSAEFPKEGPSILRIQQVVRGDSAAYFCASSPVLTSYEQYFGPGTRLTVT.